This T cell receptor (beta chain) stems from a study of tumor and adjacent non-tumor tissue in lung cancer (dated by TCRdb to the late 2010s). Study-wide context: Of the cohort, roughly 12 patients had adenocarcinoma, 2 had squamous cell carcinoma and 1 had small cell lung cancer. Among the roughly 15 patients, ages ranged from about 30 to 80 years, about 10 were men and 5 were women, and disease was TNM stage I to III. In total, sequencing yielded 130,000,000 or so productive TCRbeta reads, which works out to an average of approximately 4.1 million reads per sample. The study compared bulk TCRbeta repertoires from lung tumor tissue and matched distant non-tumor lung tissue of about 14 lung cancer patients. For each patient, one tumor sample and one normal lung sample were taken, giving about 29 paired specimens that underwent TCRbeta CDR3 sequencing. Study-level results and caveats: Younger patients had significantly higher TCR diversity, and higher tumor TCR diversity was associated with shorter overall and disease-free survival. The methods do not name the sequencing platform or mention unique molecular identifiers. Peripheral blood was not sequenced, so blood TCRbeta repertoires in these lung cancer patients were not examined. Significantly higher TCR diversity (inverse Simpson) was observed in tumor tissue than in normal lung tissue (around 450 vs 160, P = 0.0075, Mann-Whitney U test). A significantly larger cumulative share of the repertoire was made up by the top 100 clones in normal lung than in tumor tissue. With only roughly 14 patients in the cohort, the authors noted that larger samples and more detailed clinical data are needed.

The receptor library was made with multiplex PCR. TCRdb shows the sequencer as Illumina HiSeq 2500. TCRbeta libraries were built by three rounds of nested PCR using primers (Table S4), following protocols modified from ARM-PCR. PCR products of 200-500 bp were gel-excised and purified with the QIAquick gel extraction kit before sequencing. For the original study's pipeline: Trimmomatic was used to clean the reads, FLASH was used to merge the reads into complete CDR3 sequences, and MiTCR was used to assign the reads to V(D)J germline segments. Clonal diversity was computed as the inverse Simpson's index with VDJtools. In-frame sequences without a premature stop codon were defined as productive reads. TCRdb ran its own pipeline on the public reads, namely fastp trimming at Q25 and MiXCR clone calling, and kept in-frame beta chains. Rows with a matching CDR3 protein are joined into one entry that keeps the most common DNA and genes. The V and J calls, along with clone size, are taken from TCRdb and not from the paper's own processing. The sample table contains about 110,000 distinct CDR3 sequences; only one count was recorded for about 61% of them. The ten largest clones represent about 20% of the sample.

Bulk unsorted tissue served as the source for RNA extraction, and RNA quality was assessed using a NanoDrop ND-1000 and an Agilent 2100. Distant non-tumor tissue taken more than 3 cm from the tumor edge was used as the normal lung sample. All donors had newly diagnosed lung cancer, had not received prior chemotherapy, and were admitted for thoracic surgery in China between August and November 2014. Patients who had received previous radiotherapy or chemotherapy, or who had another concurrent cancer, were excluded from the study. Surgical tissue pieces of 1-2 cm3 were preserved in RNAlater solution and stored at -80 °C until use. A remark on this clonotype: Its antigen is unknown. Nothing much larger sits one base from this clone, and base qualities are not available.

The sample was distant non-tumor lung tissue. The source is a man aged 55 to 69 with non-small cell lung cancer.

The CDR3 loop reads CASSSPGIVGWDEQYF. The bases read TGTGCCAGCAGCTCCCCGGGGATAGTGGGATGGGACGAGCAGTACTTC. The receptor chain draws on TRBV11-2 and TRBJ2-7; perhaps TRBD2 is the D gene, with 5 bases matching. The V and J ends are trimmed by 4 bases and 5 bases, leaving 21 bases between them. The germline V gene sets CDR1 to SGHAT and CDR2 to FQNNGV. Its CDR3 holds 16 amino acids, cysteine through phenylalanine. Here the CDR3 DNA is all that survives: 48 bases in frame from base 1.